This TCR beta chain is from a study of cytomegalovirus exposure and HLA in healthy donors. At the level of the study: The study's early data release held about 85 million unique TCRs from HLA-typed donors. Findings and caveats of the study: It was reported that the classifier diagnosed cytomegalovirus status with high specificity and sensitivity in both the original and validation cohorts. Previously analyzed data showed that most TCR beta V segments were productive at a frequency of about 87% or about 30%.

In regard to this clone: The antigen is not known.

V was trimmed by 3 bases and J by 5 bases, leaving 11 bases between them. CDR1 is LNHDA, CDR2 SQIVND, per germline (reference sequence). The CDR3 has 13 amino acids. In the PCR, 60 Vbeta and 13 Jbeta primers were used. Profiling relied on immunoSEQ multiplex PCR, and the TCRdb table lists in-frame clones only, not all of them. The repertoire includes 200,000 to 250,000 clones, about 75% of them detected once, and 1.5% to 2% sits in the top ten. The source is a woman aged 25 to 39 in good health and CMV-seronegative. Sequences were obtained from PBMCs. The rearrangement links TRBV19 to TRBJ2-7; the D gene is possibly TRBD2 (5 bases). Written as DNA, the CDR3 is TGTGCCAGTAGTATCCGACGGGGTGACGAGCAGTACTTC. Protein sequence: CASSIRRGDEQYF.